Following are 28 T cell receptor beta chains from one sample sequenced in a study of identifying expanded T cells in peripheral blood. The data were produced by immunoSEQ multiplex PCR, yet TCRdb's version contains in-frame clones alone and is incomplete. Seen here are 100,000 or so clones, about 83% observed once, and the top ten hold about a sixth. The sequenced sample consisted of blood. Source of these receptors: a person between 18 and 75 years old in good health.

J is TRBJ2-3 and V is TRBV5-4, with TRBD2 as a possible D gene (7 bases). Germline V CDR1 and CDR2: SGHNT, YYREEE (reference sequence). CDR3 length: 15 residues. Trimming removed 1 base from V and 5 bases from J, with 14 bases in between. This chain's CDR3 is CASSLPRGLGDTQYF. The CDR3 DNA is TGTGCCAGCAGCTTGCCGCGGGGGCTAGGAGATACGCAGTATTTT.

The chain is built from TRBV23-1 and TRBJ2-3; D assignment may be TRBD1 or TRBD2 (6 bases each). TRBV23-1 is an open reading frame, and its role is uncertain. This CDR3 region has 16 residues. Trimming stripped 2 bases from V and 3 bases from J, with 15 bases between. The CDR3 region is CASSQEMGGRTDTQYF. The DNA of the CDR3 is TGCGCCAGCAGTCAAGAGATGGGGGGCAGGACAGATACGCAGTATTTT.

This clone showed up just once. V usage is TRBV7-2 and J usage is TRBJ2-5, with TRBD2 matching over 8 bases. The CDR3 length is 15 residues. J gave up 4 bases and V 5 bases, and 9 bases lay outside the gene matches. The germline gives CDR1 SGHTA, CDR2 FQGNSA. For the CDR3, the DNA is TGTGCCAGCAGCCCCCAGACTAGCGTCGGAGAGACCCAGTACTTC. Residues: CASSPQTSVGETQYF.

CDR3 bases: TGCGCCAGCAGCCAAAACCCCTCTAGCGGGGGGGAGGATACGCAGTATTTT. Translation: CASSQNPSSGGEDTQYF. The chain couples TRBV4-1 to TRBJ2-3; 12 bases map to TRBD2. Germline CDR1 and CDR2: MGHRA and YSYEKL. V was pared by 2 bases and J by 6 bases, with 9 bases of the junction left unmatched. There are 17 residues in the CDR3.

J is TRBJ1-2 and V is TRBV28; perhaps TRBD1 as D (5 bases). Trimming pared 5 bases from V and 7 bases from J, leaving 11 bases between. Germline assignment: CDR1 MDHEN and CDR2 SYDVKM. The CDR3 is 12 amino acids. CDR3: CASSDVRVGYTF. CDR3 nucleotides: TGTGCCAGCAGTGACGTCAGGGTTGGCTACACCTTC.

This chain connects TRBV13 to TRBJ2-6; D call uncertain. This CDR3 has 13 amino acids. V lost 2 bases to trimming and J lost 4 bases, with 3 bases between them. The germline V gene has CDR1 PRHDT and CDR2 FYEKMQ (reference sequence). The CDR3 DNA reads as TGTGCCAGCAGCTTATCCGGGGCCAACGTCCTGACTTTC. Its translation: CASSLSGANVLTF.

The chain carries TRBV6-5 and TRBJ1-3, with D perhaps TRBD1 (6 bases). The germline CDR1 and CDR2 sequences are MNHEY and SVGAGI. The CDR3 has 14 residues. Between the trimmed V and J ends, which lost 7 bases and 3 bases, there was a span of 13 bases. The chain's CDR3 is CASKGGVGGNTIYF. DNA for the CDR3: TGTGCCAGCAAGGGGGGTGTAGGTGGAAACACCATATATTTT.

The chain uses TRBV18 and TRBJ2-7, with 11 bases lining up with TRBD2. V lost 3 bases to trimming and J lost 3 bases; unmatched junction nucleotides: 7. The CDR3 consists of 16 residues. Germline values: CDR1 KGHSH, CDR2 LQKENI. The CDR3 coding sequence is TGTGCCAGCTCACCTAGAAAGGGACTAGCGGTCTACGAGCAGTACTTC. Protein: CASSPRKGLAVYEQYF. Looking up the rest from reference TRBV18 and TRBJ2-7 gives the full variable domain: NAGVMQNPRHLVRRRGQEARLRCSPMKGHSHVYWYRQLPEEGLKFMVYLQKENIIDESGMPKERFSAEFPKEGPSILRIQQVVRGDSAAYFCASSPRKGLAVYEQYFGPGTRLTVT.

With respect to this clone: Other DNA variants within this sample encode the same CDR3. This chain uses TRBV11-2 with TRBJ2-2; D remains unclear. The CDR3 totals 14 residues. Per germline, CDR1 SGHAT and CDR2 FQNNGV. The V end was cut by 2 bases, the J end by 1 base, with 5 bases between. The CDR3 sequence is CASSLRGNTGELFF. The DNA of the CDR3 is TGTGCCAGCAGCTTAAGAGGGAACACCGGGGAGCTGTTTTTT. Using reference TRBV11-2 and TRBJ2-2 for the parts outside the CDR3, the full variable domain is EAGVAQSPRYKIIEKRQSVAFWCNPISGHATLYWYQQILGQGPKLLIQFQNNGVVDDSQLPKDRFSAERLKGVDSTLKIQPAKLEDSAVYLCASSLRGNTGELFFGEGSRLTVL.

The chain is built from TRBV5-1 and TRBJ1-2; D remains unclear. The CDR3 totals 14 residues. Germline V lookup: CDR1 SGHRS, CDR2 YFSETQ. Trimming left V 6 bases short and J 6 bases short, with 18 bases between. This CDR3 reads CASNEGGPSNGYTF. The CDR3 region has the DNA TGCGCCAGCAATGAAGGTGGGCCTTCTAATGGCTACACCTTC.

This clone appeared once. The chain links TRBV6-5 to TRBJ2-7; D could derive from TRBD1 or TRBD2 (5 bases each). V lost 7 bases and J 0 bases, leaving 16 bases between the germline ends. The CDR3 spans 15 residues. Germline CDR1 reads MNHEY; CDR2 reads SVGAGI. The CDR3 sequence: CASTPFGTSSYEQYF. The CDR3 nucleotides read TGTGCCAGCACCCCTTTCGGGACGAGCTCCTACGAGCAGTACTTC.

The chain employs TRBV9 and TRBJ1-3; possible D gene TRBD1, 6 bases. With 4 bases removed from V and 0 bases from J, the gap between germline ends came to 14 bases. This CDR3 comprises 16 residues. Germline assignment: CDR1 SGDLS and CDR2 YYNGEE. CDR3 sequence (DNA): TGTGCCAGCAGCTCAAGACAGGCTAGCTCTGGAAACACCATATATTTT. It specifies CASSSRQASSGNTIYF.

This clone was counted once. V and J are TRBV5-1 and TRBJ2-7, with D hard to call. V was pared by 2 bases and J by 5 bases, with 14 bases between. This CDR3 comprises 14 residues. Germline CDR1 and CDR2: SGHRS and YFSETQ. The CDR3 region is CASSFGSFSHEQYF. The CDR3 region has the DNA TGCGCCAGCAGCTTCGGGTCTTTTTCCCACGAGCAGTACTTC.

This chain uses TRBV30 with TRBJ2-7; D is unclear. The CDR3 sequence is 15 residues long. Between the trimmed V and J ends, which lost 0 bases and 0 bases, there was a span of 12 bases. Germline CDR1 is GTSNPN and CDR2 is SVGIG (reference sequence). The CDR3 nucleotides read TGTGCCTGGAGTGTAGGGCACAGCACCTCCTACGAGCAGTACTTC. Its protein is CAWSVGHSTSYEQYF.

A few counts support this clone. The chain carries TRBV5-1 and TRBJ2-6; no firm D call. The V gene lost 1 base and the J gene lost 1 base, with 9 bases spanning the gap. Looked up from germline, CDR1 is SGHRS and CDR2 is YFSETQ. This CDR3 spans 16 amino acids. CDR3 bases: TGCGCCAGCAGCTTGTATAGTAGTTCTGGGGCCAACGTCCTGACTTTC. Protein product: CASSLYSSSGANVLTF. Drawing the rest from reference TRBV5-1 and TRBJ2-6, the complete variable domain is KAGVTQTPRYLIKTRGQQVTLSCSPISGHRSVSWYQQTPGQGLQFLFEYFSETQRNKGNFPGRFSGRQFSNSRSEMNVSTLELGDSALYLCASSLYSSSGANVLTFGAGSRLTVL.

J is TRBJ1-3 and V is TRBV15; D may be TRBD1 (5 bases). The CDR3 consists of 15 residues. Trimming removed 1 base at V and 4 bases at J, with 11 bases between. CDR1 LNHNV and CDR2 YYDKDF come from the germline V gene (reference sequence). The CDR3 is CATSRAQGAGNTIYF. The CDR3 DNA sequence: TGTGCCACCAGCAGAGCGCAGGGAGCGGGAAACACCATATATTTT.

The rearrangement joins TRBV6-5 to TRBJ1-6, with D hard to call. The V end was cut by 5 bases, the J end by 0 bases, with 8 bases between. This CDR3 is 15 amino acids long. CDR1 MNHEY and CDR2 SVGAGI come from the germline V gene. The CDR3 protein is CASSLVLSYNSPLHF. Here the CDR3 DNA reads TGTGCCAGCAGTCTTGTCCTCTCCTATAATTCACCCCTCCACTTT.

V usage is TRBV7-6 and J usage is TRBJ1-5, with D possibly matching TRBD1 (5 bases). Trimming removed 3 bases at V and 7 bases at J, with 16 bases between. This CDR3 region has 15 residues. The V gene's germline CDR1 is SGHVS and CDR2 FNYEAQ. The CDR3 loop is CASSLGQGESQPQHF. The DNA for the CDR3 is TGTGCCAGCAGCTTGGGCCAGGGAGAGTCCCAGCCCCAGCATTTT.

The CDR3, as DNA: TGTGCCAGCAGCTCAAGACTAGCGGGGGGCCTCTACGAGCAGTACTTC. Its translation: CASSSRLAGGLYEQYF. The chain carries TRBV7-2 and TRBJ2-7, with 13 bases that match TRBD2. V trimming: 4 bases; J trimming: 3 bases; junction bases outside the gene matches: 6. CDR3 length equals 16 residues. Germline V gene sequence: CDR1 SGHTA, CDR2 FQGNSA.

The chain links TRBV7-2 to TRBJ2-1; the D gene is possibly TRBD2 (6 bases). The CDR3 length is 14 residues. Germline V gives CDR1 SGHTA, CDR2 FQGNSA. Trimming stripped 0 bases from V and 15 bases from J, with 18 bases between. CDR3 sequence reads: CASSLARTTRAAFF. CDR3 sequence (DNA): TGTGCCAGCAGCTTAGCGCGGACTACCCGAGCTGCGTTCTTC.

CDR3 region: CASSFTGTGLAGPWGEQFF. The CDR3 DNA follows: TGTGCCAGCAGCTTCACCGGGACGGGACTAGCGGGCCCCTGGGGTGAGCAGTTCTTC. This sequence joins TRBV7-2 and TRBJ2-1; TRBD2 agrees at 12 bases. Trimming removed 3 bases from V and 9 bases from J; junction bases left unmatched: 18. Germline assignment: CDR1 SGHTA and CDR2 FQGNSA. This CDR3 has 19 amino acids.

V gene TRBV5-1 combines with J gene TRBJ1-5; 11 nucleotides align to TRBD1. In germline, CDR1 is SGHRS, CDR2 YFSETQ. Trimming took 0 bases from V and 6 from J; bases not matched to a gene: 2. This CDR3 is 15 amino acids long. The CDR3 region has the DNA TGCGCCAGCAGCTTGGGGACAGGGGGCGGTCAGCCCCAGCATTTT. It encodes CASSLGTGGGQPQHF.

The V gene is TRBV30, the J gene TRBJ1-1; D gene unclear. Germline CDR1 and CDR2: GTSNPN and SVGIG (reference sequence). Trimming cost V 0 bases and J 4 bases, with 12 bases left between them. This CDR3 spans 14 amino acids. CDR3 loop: CAWSVPLFPTEAFF. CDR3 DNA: TGTGCCTGGAGTGTACCACTATTCCCCACTGAAGCTTTCTTT.

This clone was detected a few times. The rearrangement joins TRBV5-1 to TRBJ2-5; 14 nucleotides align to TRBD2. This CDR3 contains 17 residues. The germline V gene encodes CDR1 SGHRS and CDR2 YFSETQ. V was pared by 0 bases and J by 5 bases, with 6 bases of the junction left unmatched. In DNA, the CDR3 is TGCGCCAGCAGCTTGGGACTAGCGGGGGGGCCAACGGAGACCCAGTACTTC. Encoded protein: CASSLGLAGGPTETQYF. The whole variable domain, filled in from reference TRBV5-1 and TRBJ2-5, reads KAGVTQTPRYLIKTRGQQVTLSCSPISGHRSVSWYQQTPGQGLQFLFEYFSETQRNKGNFPGRFSGRQFSNSRSEMNVSTLELGDSALYLCASSLGLAGGPTETQYFGPGTRLLVL.

The CDR3 nucleotides are TGTGCCAGCTCACCCTCGGGACAGGGGGCACAGGTCAATCAGCCCCAGCATTTT. This encodes CASSPSGQGAQVNQPQHF. This chain connects TRBV18 to TRBJ1-5; 12 bases are a match to TRBD1. V shed 3 bases and J 3 bases; nucleotides not matched to a gene: 9. Germline V gene sequence: CDR1 KGHSH, CDR2 LQKENI. CDR3 length equals 18 residues.

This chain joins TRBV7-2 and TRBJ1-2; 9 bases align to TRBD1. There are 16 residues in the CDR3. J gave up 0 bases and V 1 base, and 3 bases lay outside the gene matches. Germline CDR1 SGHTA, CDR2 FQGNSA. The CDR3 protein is CASSLGGTGTNYGYTF. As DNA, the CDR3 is TGTGCCAGCAGCTTAGGAGGGACAGGGACTAACTATGGCTACACCTTC. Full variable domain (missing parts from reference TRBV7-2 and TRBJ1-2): GAGVSQSPSNKVTEKGKDVELRCDPISGHTALYWYRQSLGQGLEFLIYFQGNSAPDKSGLPSDRFSAERTGGSVSTLTIQRTQQEDSAVYLCASSLGGTGTNYGYTFGSGTRLTVV.

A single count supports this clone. This CDR3 is CASRVSRDRWETQYF. In DNA form, the CDR3 reads TGTGCCAGCAGGGTTTCTCGAGACCGATGGGAGACCCAGTACTTC. This sequence joins TRBV7-6 and TRBJ2-5; no clear D. This CDR3 contains 15 residues. Germline V CDR1 and CDR2: SGHVS, FNYEAQ. V was pared by 6 bases and J by 5 bases, with 19 bases between.

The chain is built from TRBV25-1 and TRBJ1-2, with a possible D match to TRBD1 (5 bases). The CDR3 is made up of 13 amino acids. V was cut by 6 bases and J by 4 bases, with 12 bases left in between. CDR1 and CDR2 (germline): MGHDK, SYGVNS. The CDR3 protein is CASRIQGGYGYTF. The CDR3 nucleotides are TGTGCCAGCAGAATCCAGGGTGGCTATGGCTACACCTTC.